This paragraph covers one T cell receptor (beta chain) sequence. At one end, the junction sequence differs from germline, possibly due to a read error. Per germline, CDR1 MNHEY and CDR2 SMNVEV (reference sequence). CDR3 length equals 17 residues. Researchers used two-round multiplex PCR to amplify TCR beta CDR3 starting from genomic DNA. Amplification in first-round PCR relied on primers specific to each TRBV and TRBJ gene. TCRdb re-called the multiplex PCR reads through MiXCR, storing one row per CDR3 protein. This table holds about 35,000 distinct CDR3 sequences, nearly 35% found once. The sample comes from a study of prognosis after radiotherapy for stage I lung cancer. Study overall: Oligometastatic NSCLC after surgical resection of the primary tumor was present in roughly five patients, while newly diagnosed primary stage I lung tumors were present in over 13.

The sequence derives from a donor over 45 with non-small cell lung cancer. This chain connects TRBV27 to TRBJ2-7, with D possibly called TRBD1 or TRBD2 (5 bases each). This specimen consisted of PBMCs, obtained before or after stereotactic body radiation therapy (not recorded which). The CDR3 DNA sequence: TGTGTCAGCAGTCTCTGGGGACGGGGCGGAGGAGCCTACGAGCAGTACTTC. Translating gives CVSSLWGRGGGAYEQYF.